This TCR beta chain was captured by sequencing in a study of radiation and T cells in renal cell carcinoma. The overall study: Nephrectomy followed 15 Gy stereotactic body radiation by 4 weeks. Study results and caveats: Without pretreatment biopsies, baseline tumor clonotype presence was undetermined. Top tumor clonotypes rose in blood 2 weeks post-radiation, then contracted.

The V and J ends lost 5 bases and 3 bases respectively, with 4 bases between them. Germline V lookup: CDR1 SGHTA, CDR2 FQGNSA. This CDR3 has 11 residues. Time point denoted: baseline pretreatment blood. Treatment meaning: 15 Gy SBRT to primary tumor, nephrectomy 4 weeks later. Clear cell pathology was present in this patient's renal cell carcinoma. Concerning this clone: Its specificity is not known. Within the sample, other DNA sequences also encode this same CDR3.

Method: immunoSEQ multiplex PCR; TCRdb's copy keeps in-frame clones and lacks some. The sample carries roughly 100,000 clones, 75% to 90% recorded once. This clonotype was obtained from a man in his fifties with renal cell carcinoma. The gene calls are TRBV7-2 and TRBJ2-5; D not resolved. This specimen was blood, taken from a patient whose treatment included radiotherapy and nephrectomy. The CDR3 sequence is CASSRKETQYF. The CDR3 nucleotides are TGTGCCAGCAGCCGTAAAGAGACCCAGTACTTC.